The 3 T cell receptor beta chains listed next were all sequenced from one sample in a study of patients and donors after allogeneic stem cell transplantation. TCRdb called the RT-PCR reads again in MiXCR, with one record for every CDR3 protein. The table shows 85,000 to 90,000 distinct CDR3 sequences, with around 49% occurring only once. Sequenced sample: blood, either unsorted or a sorted T cell fraction (not recorded which). The receptors derive from a human donor who was either an allogeneic HSCT recipient or a stem cell or donor lymphocyte infusion donor (not recorded which). It is not recorded whose cells these are; they may come from a transplant donor.

The DNA of the CDR3 is TGTGCCAGCAGTGAACTCGACAGTGGCTATGGCTACACCTTC. It translates to CASSELDSGYGYTF. This rearrangement joins TRBV25-1 to TRBJ1-2; perhaps TRBD1 as D (5 bases). V gave up 2 bases and J gave up 4 bases, with 11 bases separating them. The germline CDR1 and CDR2 sequences are MGHDK and SYGVNS. This CDR3 contains 14 residues.

This chain connects TRBV10-3 to TRBJ1-5, with unresolved D. This CDR3 comprises 10 residues. Trimming removed 10 bases from V and 7 bases from J, with 8 bases in between. The germline gives CDR1 ENHRY, CDR2 SYGVKD. The CDR3 here is CATAVQPQHF. The CDR3 DNA follows: TGTGCCACCGCGGTCCAGCCCCAGCATTTT.

This chain joins TRBV4-3 and TRBJ1-5; no clear D gene. V lost 0 bases and J lost 7, with 7 bases in between. Germline lookup yields CDR1 LGHNA and CDR2 YSLEER. The CDR3 extends over 13 amino acids. CDR3 in amino acids: CASSQDEQQPQHF. Written as DNA, the CDR3 is TGCGCCAGCAGCCAAGATGAGCAACAGCCCCAGCATTTT.